The sequence of this T cell receptor (beta chain) was determined in a study of early T cells in non-severe SARS-CoV-2 infection. Germline assignment: CDR1 SGHTA and CDR2 FQGNSA. The CDR3 spans 12 residues. Deletions cut 4 bases from V and 7 bases from J, with 10 bases between. Unique molecular identifiers were attached to individual cDNA molecules. TCRdb redid the calling of the 5' RACE reads with MiXCR, one entry per CDR3 protein. The table has almost 65,000 distinct CDR3 sequences, around 4.9% seen once; the top ten hold around 4.9%. This clonotype was recorded many times. The chain couples TRBV7-2 to TRBJ1-1; D remains unclear. This TCR was recovered from an adult who was a healthcare worker with PCR-confirmed SARS-CoV-2 infection or an uninfected control (not recorded which). The sequenced sample was whole blood. In DNA, the CDR3 is TGTGCCAGCAGCTCGGACCGCCGTGAAGCTTTCTTT. Encoded protein: CASSSDRREAFF.